This T cell receptor beta chain was identified in a study of human T cells and chemical hapten exposure. Study results and limitations: TCRs at a frequency above 1 in 1000 stayed unchanged with DPC sensitization. Versus controls, expanded TCRs had significantly more large CDR3 similarity clusters.

Between the trimmed V and J ends, which lost 6 bases and 1 base, there was a span of 9 bases. Germline V gene data show CDR1 as MNHEY and CDR2 as SVGEGT. The CDR3 extends over 13 amino acids. Time point in this sample: patch test 1, 2 weeks after DPC sensitization. Stated treatment: therapeutic diphenylcyclopropenone sensitization with weekly scalp DPC. It was the library that attached unique molecular identifiers to individual cDNA molecules. TCRdb analysed the RACE reads with MiXCR anew, one entry per CDR3 protein. In the table there are around 76,000 distinct CDR3 sequences, over 9.5% of which are singletons. A remark on this clonotype: Its antigen is currently unknown.

The receptor comes from a woman aged 60-70 years with alopecia areata. Some clones in this sample may be carry-over from other donors' samples. The chain uses TRBV6-2 or TRBV6-3 and TRBJ2-5, with a possible D match to TRBD1 (5 bases). Sequences were derived from whole blood, sampled in connection with sensitization to the hapten diphenylcyclopropenone (DPC). Here the CDR3 reads CASRMTAQETQYF. The CDR3 DNA reads TGTGCCAGCAGGATGACAGCCCAAGAGACCCAGTACTTC.